This T cell receptor (beta chain) was profiled in a study of T cells after yellow fever vaccination. Findings and limits, study-wide: Subsequent to the booster, the majority of primary-vaccination clones reappeared (96% CD4, 88% CD8).

In this sample, this clonotype turned up many times. Its target is not known. In germline, CDR1 is SGHRS, CDR2 YFSETQ. The V and J ends lost 3 bases and 2 bases respectively, with 12 bases between them. CDR3 length equals 14 residues. TCRdb redid the calling of the 5' RACE reads with MiXCR, one entry per CDR3 protein. The sample records hundreds of thousands of distinct CDR3 sequences, approximately 13% being singletons. Source: PBMCs, taken on the day of the yellow fever booster vaccination. The chain carries TRBV5-1 and TRBJ2-7; unclear D gene. The clonotype originates from a man aged 30-40 years who received the YFV17D yellow fever vaccine. CDR3 residues: CASSSNVPPYEQYF. CDR3 in DNA: TGCGCCAGCAGCTCAAACGTTCCCCCCTACGAGCAGTACTTC.